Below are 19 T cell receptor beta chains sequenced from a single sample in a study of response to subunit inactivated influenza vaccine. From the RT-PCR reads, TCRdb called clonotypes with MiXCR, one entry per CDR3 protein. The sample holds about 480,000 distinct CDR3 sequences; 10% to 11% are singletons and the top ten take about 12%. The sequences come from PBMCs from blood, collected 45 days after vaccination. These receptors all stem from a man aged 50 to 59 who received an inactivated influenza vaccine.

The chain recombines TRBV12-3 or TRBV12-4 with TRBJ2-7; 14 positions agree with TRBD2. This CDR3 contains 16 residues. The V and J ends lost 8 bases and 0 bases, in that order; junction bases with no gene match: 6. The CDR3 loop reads CASRLAGGPFSYEQYF. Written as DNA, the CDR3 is TGTGCCAGCCGACTAGCGGGAGGGCCGTTCTCCTACGAGCAGTACTTC.

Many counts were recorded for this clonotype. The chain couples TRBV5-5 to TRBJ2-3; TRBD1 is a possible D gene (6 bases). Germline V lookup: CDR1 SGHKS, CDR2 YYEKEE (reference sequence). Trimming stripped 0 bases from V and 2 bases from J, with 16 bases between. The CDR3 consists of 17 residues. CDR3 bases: TGTGCCAGCAGCTTGGTCCGGCATGGGGGCACCACAGATACGCAGTATTTT. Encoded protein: CASSLVRHGGTTDTQYF.

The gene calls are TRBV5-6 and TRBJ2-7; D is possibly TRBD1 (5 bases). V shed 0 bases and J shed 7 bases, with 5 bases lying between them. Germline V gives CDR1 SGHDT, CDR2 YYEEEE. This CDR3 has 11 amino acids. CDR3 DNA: TGTGCCAGCAGCTTGGGACAGGAGCAGTACTTC. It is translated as CASSLGQEQYF.

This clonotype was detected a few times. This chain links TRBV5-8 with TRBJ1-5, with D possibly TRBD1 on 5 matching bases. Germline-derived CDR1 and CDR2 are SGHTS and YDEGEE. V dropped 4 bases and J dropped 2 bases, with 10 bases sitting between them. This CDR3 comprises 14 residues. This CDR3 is CASSPRRGNQPQHF. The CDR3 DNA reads TGTGCCAGCAGCCCCCGCAGGGGCAATCAGCCCCAGCATTTT.

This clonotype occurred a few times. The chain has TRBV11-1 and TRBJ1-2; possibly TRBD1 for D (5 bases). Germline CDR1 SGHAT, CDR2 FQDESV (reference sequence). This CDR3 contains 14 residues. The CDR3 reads CAGSTRDLNYGYTF. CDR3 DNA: TGTGCGGGGTCAACCAGGGACCTTAACTATGGCTACACCTTC.

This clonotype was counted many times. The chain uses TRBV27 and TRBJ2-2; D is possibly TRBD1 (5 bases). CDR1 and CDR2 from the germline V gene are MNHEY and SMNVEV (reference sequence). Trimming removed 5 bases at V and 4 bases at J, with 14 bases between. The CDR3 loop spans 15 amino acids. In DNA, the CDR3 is TGTGCCAGCAGTCCAAAGGGGATAACCACCGGGGAGCTGTTTTTT. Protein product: CASSPKGITTGELFF.

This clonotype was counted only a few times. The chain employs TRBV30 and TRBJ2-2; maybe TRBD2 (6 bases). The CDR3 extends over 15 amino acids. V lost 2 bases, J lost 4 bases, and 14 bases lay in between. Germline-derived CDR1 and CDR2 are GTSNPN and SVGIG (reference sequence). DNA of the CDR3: TGTGCCTGGAGTCCGCGGGGCTACTTCACCGGGGAGCTGTTTTTT. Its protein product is CAWSPRGYFTGELFF.

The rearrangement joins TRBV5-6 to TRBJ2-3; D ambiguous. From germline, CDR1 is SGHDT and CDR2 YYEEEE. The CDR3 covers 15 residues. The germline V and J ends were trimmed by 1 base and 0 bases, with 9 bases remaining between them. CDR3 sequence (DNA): TGTGCCAGCAGCTTGCGGGTCTCTAGCACAGATACGCAGTATTTT. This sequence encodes CASSLRVSSTDTQYF.

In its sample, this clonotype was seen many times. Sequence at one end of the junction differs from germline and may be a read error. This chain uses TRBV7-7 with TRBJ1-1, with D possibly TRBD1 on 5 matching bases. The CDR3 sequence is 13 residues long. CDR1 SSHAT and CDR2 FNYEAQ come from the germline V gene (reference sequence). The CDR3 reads CASSEGRGTEAFF. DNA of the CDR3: TGTGCTAGCAGCGAAGGTAGGGGCACTGAAGCTTTCTTT.

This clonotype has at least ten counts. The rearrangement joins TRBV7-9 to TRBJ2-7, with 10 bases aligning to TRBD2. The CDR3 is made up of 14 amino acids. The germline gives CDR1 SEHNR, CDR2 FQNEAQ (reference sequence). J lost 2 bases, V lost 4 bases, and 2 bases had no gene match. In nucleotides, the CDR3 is TGTGCCAGCAGCTCTAGCGGGAGCACCTACGAGCAGTACTTC. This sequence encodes CASSSSGSTYEQYF.

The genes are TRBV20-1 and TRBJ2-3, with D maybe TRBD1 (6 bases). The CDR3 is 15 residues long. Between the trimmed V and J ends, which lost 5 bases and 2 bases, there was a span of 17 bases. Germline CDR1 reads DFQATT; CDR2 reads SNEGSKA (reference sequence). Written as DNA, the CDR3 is TGCAGTGCTTTCCAGGGGACCAGATTCACAGATACGCAGTATTTT. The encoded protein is CSAFQGTRFTDTQYF.

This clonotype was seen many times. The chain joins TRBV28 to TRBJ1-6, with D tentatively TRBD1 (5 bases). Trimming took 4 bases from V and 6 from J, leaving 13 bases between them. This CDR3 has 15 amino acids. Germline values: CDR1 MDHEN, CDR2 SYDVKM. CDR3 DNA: TGTGCCAGCAGTTCTGTGGGACGGGTTAATTCACCCCTCCACTTT. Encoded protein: CASSSVGRVNSPLHF.

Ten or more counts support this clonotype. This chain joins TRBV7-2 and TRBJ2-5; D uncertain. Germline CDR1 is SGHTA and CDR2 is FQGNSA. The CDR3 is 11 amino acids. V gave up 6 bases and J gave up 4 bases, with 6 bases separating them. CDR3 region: CASRLLETQYF. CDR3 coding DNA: TGTGCCAGCAGACTGCTAGAGACCCAGTACTTC.

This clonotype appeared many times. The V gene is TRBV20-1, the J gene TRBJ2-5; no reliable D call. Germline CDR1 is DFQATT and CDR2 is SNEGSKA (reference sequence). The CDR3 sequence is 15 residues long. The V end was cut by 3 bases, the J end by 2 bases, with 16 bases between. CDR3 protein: CSASIISRGQETQYF. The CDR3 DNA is TGCAGTGCTAGTATAATTAGTCGAGGACAAGAGACCCAGTACTTC.

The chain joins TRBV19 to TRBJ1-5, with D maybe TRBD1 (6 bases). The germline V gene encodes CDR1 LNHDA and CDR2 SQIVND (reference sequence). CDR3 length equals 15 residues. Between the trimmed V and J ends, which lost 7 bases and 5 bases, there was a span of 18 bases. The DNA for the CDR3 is TGTGCCAGTATCCCCTCCGGGACAATCGATCAGCCCCAGCATTTT. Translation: CASIPSGTIDQPQHF.

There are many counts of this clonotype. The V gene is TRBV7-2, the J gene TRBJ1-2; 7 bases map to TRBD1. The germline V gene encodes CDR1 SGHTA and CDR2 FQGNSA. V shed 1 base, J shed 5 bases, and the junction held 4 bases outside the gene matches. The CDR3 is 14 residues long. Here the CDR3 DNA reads TGTGCCAGCAGCTTAGAGGTGACAGGGTATGGCTACACCTTC. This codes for CASSLEVTGYGYTF.

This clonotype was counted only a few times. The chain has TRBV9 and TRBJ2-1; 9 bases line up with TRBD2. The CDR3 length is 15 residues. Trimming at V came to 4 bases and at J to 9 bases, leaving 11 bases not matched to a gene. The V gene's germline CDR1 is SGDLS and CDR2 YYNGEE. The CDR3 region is CASSFSGRESGEQFF. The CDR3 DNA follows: TGTGCCAGCAGCTTTAGCGGGAGAGAATCCGGTGAGCAGTTCTTC. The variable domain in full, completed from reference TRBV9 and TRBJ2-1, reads DSGVTQTPKHLITATGQRVTLRCSPRSGDLSVYWYQQSLDQGLQFLIQYYNGEERAKGNILERFSAQQFPDLHSELNLSSLELGDSALYFCASSFSGRESGEQFFGPGTRLTVL.

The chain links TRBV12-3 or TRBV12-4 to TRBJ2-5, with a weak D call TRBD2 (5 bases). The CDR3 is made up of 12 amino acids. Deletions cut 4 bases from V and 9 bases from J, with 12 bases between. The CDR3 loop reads CASSSPAEAQYF. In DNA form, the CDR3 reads TGTGCCAGCAGTTCGCCGGCGGAGGCCCAGTACTTC.

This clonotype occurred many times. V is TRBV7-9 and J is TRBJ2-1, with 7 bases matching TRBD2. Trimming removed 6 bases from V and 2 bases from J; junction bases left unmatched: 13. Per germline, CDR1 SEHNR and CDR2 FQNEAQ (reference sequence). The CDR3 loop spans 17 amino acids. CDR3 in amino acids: CASSPLLAALTYNEQFF. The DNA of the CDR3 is TGTGCCAGCAGTCCACTGCTAGCGGCCCTAACCTACAATGAGCAGTTCTTC.